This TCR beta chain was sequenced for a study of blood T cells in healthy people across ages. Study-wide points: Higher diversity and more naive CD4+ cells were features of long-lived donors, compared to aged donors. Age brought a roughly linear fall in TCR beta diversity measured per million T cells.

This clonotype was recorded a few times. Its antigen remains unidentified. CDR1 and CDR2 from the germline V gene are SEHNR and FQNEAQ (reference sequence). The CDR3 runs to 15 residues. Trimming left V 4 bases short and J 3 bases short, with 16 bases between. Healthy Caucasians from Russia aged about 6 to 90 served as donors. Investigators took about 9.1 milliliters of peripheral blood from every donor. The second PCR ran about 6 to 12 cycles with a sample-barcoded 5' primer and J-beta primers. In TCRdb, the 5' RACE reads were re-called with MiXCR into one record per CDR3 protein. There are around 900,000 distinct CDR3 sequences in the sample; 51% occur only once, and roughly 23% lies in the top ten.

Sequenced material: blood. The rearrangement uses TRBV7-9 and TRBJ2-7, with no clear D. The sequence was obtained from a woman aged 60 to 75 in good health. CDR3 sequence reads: CASSSAYRLDYEQYF. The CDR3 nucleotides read TGTGCCAGCAGCTCCGCTTATAGGCTAGACTACGAGCAGTACTTC.